This T cell receptor (beta chain) was found in a study of response to subunit inactivated influenza vaccine. The sample holds a few counts of this clonotype. With 2 bases removed from V and 1 base from J, the gap between germline ends came to 8 bases. The CDR3 is made up of 14 amino acids. The germline CDR1 and CDR2 sequences are SNHLY and FYNNEI. Each CDR3 protein is one row after TCRdb ran MiXCR on the RT-PCR reads. This sample has about 540,000 distinct CDR3 sequences; approximately 24% occur once, and the top ten carry under 3.5%. The same specimen was also included in a second study, on T cells expressing NK-cell markers. That work states: Template switching by 5'RACE with UMIs generated the TCR beta cDNA. From sorted CD3+CD56+NKG2C+, CD3+CD56+NKG2C- and CD3+CD56-NKG2C+ T cells came the TCR beta repertoires. Uncertainty persisted over the HCMV specificity of expanded NKG2C+ T cell clones.

The sequenced sample was CD4+ T cells sorted from PBMCs, obtained 12 days after vaccination. The receptor was derived from a man between 50 and 59 years old who received an inactivated influenza vaccine. The chain couples TRBV2 to TRBJ1-1; the D is unclear. The CDR3 sequence: CASSERTGNTEAFF. In nucleotides, the CDR3 is TGTGCCAGCAGTGAAAGGACGGGGAACACTGAAGCTTTCTTT.